This TCR beta chain was recovered during a study of OX40 agonist ivuxolimab in advanced cancers. Sequencing used immunoSEQ multiplex PCR; TCRdb keeps in-frame clones, though not all of them. The table lists fewer than 100,000 clones, about 90% of them singletons, with over 8% in the top ten. The TCR comes from an adult with an advanced solid tumor such as melanoma, head and neck, liver or kidney cancer. The sample here was CD4+ or CD8+ T cells sorted from blood, taken in a trial of the OX40 agonist ivuxolimab.

In nucleotides, the CDR3 is TGCAGCGTTACGACCGCGAGCTCCTACAATGAGCAGTTCTTC. It encodes CSVTTASSYNEQFF. The V call is TRBV29-1, the J call TRBJ2-1, with D uncertain. The CDR3 totals 14 residues. The germline gives CDR1 SQVTM, CDR2 ANQGSEA. The germline V and J ends were trimmed by 5 bases and 0 bases, with 11 bases remaining between them.